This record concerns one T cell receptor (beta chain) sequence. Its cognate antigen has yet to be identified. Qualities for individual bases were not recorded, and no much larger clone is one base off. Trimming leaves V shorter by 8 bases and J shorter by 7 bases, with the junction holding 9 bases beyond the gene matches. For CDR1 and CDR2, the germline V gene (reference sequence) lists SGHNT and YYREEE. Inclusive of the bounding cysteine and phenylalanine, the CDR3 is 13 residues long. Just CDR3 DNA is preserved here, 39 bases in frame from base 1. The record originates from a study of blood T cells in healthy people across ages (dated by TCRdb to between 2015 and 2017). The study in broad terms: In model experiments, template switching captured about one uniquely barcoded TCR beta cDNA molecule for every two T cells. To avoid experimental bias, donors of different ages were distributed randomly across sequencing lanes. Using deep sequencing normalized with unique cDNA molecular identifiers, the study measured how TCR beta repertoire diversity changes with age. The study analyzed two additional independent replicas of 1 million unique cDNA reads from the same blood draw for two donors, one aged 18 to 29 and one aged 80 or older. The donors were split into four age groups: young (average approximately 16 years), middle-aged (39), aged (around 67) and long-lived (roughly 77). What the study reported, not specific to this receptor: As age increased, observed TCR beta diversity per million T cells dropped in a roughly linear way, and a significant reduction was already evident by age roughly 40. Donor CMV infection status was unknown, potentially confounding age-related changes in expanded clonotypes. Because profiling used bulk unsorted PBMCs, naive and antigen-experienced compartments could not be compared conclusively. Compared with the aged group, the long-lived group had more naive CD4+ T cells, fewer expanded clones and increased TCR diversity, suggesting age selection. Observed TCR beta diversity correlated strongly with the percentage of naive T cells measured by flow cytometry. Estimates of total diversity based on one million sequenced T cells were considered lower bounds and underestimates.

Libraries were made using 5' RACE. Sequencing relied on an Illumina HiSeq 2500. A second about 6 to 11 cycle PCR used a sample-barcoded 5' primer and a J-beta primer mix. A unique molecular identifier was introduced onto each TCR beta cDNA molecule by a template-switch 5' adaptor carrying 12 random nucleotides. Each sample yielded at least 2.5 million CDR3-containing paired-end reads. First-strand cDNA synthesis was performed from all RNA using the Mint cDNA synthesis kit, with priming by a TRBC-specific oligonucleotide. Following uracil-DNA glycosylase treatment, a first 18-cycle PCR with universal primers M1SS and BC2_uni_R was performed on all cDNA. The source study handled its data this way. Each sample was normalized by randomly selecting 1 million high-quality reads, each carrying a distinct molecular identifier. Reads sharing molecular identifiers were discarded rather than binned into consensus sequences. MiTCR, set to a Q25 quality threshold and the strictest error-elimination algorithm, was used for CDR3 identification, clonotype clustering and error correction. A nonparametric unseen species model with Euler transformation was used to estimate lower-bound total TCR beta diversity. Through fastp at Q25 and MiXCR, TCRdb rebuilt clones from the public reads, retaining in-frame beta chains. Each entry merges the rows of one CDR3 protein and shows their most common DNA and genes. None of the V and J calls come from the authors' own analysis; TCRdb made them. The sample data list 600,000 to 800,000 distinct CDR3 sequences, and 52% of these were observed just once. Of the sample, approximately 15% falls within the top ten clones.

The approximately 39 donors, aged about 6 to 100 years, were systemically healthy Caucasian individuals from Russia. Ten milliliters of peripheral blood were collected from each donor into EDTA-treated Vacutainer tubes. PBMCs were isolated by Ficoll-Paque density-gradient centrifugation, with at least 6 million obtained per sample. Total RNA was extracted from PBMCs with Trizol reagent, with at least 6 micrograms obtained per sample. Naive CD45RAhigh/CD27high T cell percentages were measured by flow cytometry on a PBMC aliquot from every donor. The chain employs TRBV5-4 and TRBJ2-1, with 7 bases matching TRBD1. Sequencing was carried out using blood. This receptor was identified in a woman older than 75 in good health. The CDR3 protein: CASSHNRGNEQFF. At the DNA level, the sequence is TGTGCCAGTAGCCACAACAGGGGAAATGAGCAGTTCTTC.